This T cell receptor (beta chain) was documented in a study of neurological immune-mediated disorders. The sorted libraries involved the use of about 930,000 CD4+ or CD8+ T cells. The sample holds many counts of this clonotype. Trimming removed 6 bases at V and 6 bases at J, with 11 bases between. The CDR3 extends over 12 amino acids. Via MiXCR, TCRdb re-called the 5' RACE reads, giving one row per CDR3 protein. The sample lists about 21,000 distinct CDR3 sequences, over 5% occurring once. This receptor was obtained from a man between 18 and 29 years old in good health. This chain links TRBV12-3 or TRBV12-4 with TRBJ1-1; D is uncertain. Sequencing was performed on CD8+ T cells from blood. The CDR3 DNA follows: TGTGCCAGCAGCCCCCCGGGAGCTGAAGCTTTCTTT. Its protein is CASSPPGAEAFF.